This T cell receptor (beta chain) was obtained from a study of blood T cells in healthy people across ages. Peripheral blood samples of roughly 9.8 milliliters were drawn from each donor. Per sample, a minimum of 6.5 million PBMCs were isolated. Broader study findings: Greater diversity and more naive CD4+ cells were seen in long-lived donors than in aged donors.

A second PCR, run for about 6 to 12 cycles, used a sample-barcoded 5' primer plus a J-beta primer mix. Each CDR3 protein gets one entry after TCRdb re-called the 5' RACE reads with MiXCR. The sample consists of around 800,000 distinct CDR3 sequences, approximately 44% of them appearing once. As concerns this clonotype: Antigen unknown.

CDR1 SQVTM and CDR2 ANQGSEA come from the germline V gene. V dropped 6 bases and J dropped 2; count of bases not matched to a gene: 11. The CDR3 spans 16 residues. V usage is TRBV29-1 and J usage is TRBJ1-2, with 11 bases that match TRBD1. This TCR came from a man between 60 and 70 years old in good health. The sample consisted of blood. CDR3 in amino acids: CSVGGQGGSSNYGYTF. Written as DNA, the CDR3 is TGCAGCGTGGGGGGACAGGGGGGGTCGAGCAACTATGGCTACACCTTC.